What follows are 9 T cell receptor beta chains derived from one specimen sequenced in a study of blood T cell repertoires in COVID-19. Sequenced by immunoSEQ multiplex PCR; TCRdb stores in-frame clones only, minus some. The sample comprises 500,000 or so clones, around 90% of which are singletons, and roughly 0.72% rests with the top ten. The material sequenced was PBMCs or T cells enriched from blood (not recorded which). Receptors were obtained from a woman younger than 35 who had recovered from COVID-19.

This chain uses TRBV5-6 with TRBJ2-7, with 9 bases aligning to TRBD1. This CDR3 is built from 15 residues. Germline CDR1 is SGHDT and CDR2 is YYEEEE. Trimming removed 2 bases from V and 4 bases from J; junction bases left unmatched: 7. CDR3 DNA sequence: TGTGCCAGCAGCTTACCGGGACAGGGAAGGTACGAGCAGTACTTC. Its translation is CASSLPGQGRYEQYF. Looking up the rest from reference TRBV5-6 and TRBJ2-7 gives the full variable domain: DAGVTQSPTHLIKTRGQQVTLRCSPKSGHDTVSWYQQALGQGPQFIFQYYEEEERQRGNFPDRFSGHQFPNYSSELNVNALLLGDSALYLCASSLPGQGRYEQYFGPGTRLTVT.

Notes on this clone: The junction and the germline gene differ at one end; a read error may be behind it. V is TRBV6-1 and J is TRBJ1-5, with unresolved D. The germline CDR1 and CDR2 sequences are MNHNS and SASEGT. This CDR3 has 13 amino acids. In DNA, the CDR3 is TGTGCCAGCACTGAAACGGGGAGTCAGCCCCAGCATTTT. Translation: CASTETGSQPQHF.

J is TRBJ1-2 and V is TRBV28; D ambiguous. V gave up 5 bases and J gave up 3 bases, with 10 bases separating them. Per the germline V gene, CDR1 is MDHEN and CDR2 is SYDVKM. The CDR3 covers 13 residues. The CDR3 nucleotides read TGTGCCAGCAGTAGCGCCGACTACTATGGCTACACCTTC. Encoded protein: CASSSADYYGYTF.

The V and J genes are TRBV4-1 and TRBJ2-7; D unresolved. CDR1 MGHRA and CDR2 YSYEKL come from the germline V gene. CDR3 length: 12 residues. V lost 0 bases and J lost 6, with 6 bases in between. The CDR3 DNA follows: TGCGCCAGCAGCCAAGATCGAGTCGAGCAGTACTTC. It is translated as CASSQDRVEQYF.

The chain recombines TRBV2 with TRBJ2-5; 10 bases are shared with TRBD2. The CDR3 runs to 15 residues. Germline loops: CDR1 SNHLY, CDR2 FYNNEI. V lost 7 bases to trimming and J lost 5 bases; unmatched junction nucleotides: 10. DNA for the CDR3: TGTGCCAGCATTTCGAAGCGGGGGGGCCACGAGACCCAGTACTTC. Translated, it gives CASISKRGGHETQYF.

The chain links TRBV5-1 to TRBJ2-5; D may be TRBD2 (6 bases). CDR3 size: 16 residues. Germline-derived CDR1 and CDR2 are SGHRS and YFSETQ. Trimming took 0 bases from V and 4 from J, leaving 16 bases between them. The CDR3: CASSLAGSGSGETQYF. CDR3 sequence (DNA): TGCGCCAGCAGCTTGGCGGGTAGCGGTTCAGGAGAGACCCAGTACTTC.

This chain connects TRBV5-4 to TRBJ2-1; 7 nucleotides agree with TRBD1. The CDR3 totals 16 residues. CDR1 is SGHNT, CDR2 YYREEE, per germline (reference sequence). Germline trimming cut 4 bases from V and 0 bases from J; bases unmatched to any gene: 7. The CDR3 sequence: CASSRAGDSSYNEQFF. CDR3 coding DNA: TGTGCCAGCAGCCGCGCCGGGGACAGCTCCTACAATGAGCAGTTCTTC.

The chain recombines TRBV19 with TRBJ1-2, with TRBD1 matching 8 bases. The CDR3 has 14 residues. The germline CDR1 and CDR2 sequences are LNHDA and SQIVND (reference sequence). After removal of 4 bases from V and 7 bases from J, the junction contained 8 bases not matched to a gene. The DNA of the CDR3 is TGTGCCAGTAGTACCCGTAGGACAGGGAGTGGCTACACCTTC. Translation: CASSTRRTGSGYTF.

This chain links TRBV7-2 with TRBJ2-7; no clear D gene. The CDR3 spans 14 residues. CDR1 is SGHTA, CDR2 FQGNSA, per germline. V lost 5 bases to trimming and J lost 2 bases, with 13 bases between them. The CDR3 sequence is CASSPRRMTYEQYF. CDR3 nucleotides: TGTGCCAGCAGCCCCCGGCGGATGACCTACGAGCAGTACTTC.